The entry below describes one T cell receptor (beta chain). One end of the junction fails to match germline, which may point to a read error. The sample belongs to a study of T cells in Graves' hyperthyroidism and ophthalmopathy. Calling Graves' hyperthyroidism stable meant ophthalmopathy did not progress within 18 months. A patient was excluded if there was uncontrolled infection, other autoimmune disease, pregnancy or lactation. The TCR beta CDR3 regions underwent amplification using RNA transcripts as the source. Initially, a first-round RT-PCR of the TCR CDR3 employed the HTBI primer set. TCRdb re-analysed the multiplex PCR reads in MiXCR, keeping a single row per CDR3 protein. The top ten hold roughly 80% of the sample, which has around 400,000 distinct CDR3 sequences, about 25% seen once. The clonotype was recovered from a man aged 50-59 years with Graves' hyperthyroidism. Sequencing was carried out using blood.

The CDR3: CASSLGGVGGRGTDTQYF. The CDR3 DNA follows: TGTGCCAGCAGCTTAGGAGGTGTTGGCGGGAGGGGAACAGATACACAGTATTTT. The chain links TRBV7-3 to TRBJ2-3; 9 bases map to TRBD2. CDR1 SGHTA and CDR2 FQGTGA come from the germline V gene. The CDR3 has 18 amino acids.